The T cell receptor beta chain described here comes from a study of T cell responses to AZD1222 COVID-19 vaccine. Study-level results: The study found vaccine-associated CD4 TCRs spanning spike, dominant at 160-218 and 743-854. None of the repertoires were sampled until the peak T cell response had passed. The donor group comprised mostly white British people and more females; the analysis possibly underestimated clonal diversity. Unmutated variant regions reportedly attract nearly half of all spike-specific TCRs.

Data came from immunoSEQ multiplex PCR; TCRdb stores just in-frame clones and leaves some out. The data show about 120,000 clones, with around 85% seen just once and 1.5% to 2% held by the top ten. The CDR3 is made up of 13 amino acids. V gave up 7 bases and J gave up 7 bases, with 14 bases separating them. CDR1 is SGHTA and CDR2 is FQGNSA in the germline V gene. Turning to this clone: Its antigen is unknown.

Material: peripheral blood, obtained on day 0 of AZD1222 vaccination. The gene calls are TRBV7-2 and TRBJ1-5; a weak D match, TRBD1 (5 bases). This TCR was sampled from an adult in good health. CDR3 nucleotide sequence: TGTGCCAGCACCCGGATACAGGCCCAGCCCCAGCATTTT. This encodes CASTRIQAQPQHF.